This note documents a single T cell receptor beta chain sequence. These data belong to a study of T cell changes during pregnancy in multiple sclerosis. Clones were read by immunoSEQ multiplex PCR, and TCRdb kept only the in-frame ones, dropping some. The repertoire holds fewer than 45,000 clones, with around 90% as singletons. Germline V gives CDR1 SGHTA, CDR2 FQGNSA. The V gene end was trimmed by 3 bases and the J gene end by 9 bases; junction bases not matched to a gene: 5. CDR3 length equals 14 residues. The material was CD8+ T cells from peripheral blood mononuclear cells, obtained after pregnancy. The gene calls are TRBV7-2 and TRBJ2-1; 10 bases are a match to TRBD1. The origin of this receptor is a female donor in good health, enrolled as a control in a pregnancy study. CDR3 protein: CASSLGQGYGEQFF. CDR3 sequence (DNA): TGTGCCAGCAGCTTGGGACAGGGGTATGGTGAGCAGTTCTTC. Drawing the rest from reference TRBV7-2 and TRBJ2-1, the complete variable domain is GAGVSQSPSNKVTEKGKDVELRCDPISGHTALYWYRQSLGQGLEFLIYFQGNSAPDKSGLPSDRFSAERTGGSVSTLTIQRTQQEDSAVYLCASSLGQGYGEQFFGPGTRLTVL.